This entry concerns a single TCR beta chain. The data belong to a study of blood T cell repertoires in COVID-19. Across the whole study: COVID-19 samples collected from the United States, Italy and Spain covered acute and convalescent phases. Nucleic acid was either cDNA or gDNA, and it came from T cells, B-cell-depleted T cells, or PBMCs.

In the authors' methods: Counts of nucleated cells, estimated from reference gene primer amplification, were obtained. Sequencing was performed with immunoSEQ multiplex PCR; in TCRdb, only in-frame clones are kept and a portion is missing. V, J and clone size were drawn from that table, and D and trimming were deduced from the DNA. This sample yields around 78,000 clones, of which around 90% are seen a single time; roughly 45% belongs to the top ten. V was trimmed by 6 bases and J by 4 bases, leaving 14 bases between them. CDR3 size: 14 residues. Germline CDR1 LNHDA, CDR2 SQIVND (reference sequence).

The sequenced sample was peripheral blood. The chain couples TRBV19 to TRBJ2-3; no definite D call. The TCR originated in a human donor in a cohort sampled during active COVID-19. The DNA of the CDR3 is TGTGCCAGTAGCTCGGTTACGTCCGCAGATACGCAGTATTTT. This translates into CASSSVTSADTQYF.